The 15 T cell receptor beta chains in this list originate from one sample, sequenced in a study of T cells in Graves' hyperthyroidism and ophthalmopathy (dated by TCRdb to between 2017 and 2020). Library prep was done by multiplex PCR. Sequencing was carried out with an Illumina HiSeq 2000. TCR beta CDR3 regions were amplified from RNA transcripts. A first-round RT-PCR of the TCR CDR3 used the HTBI primer set with the Qiagen OneStep RT-PCR kit. TCRdb redid the processing of the public reads, applying fastp at Q25 and MiXCR, and retained in-frame beta chains. One record per CDR3 amino acid sequence lists the most common genes and DNA. Within this sample are about 520,000 distinct CDR3 sequences, with approximately 25% of them counted one time only. Around 10% of the sample belongs to the ten largest clones. Material: blood. The receptors were gathered from a young woman with Graves' ophthalmopathy.

This clonotype was seen repeatedly, ten times or more. The chain uses TRBV7-6 and TRBJ2-2; TRBD1 is a possible D gene (6 bases). The V gene's germline CDR1 is SGHVS and CDR2 FNYEAQ. Trimming removed 5 bases at V and 5 bases at J, with 18 bases between. This CDR3 is 16 amino acids long. CDR3 sequence reads: CASSPRSGTSTGELFF. Here the CDR3 DNA reads TGTGCCAGCAGCCCCAGATCCGGGACAAGTACCGGGGAGCTGTTTTTT.

This clonotype was recorded a few times. V is TRBV20-1 and J is TRBJ1-1; TRBD1 agrees at 7 bases. Germline V gene sequence: CDR1 DFQATT, CDR2 SNEGSKA (reference sequence). The junction had 9 bases not matched to a gene; V was cut back by 3 bases and J by 2 bases. This CDR3 has 15 residues. CDR3 DNA: TGCAGTGCTAGGAACCCGAGGACAGGAAACACTGAAGCTTTCTTT. Translated, it gives CSARNPRTGNTEAFF.

For this clonotype: The junction departs from the called germline gene at one end, perhaps through a read error. The CDR3 region has the DNA TGTGCCAGCAGCCTCCCCGGGAGAATATACACTGATGCTTTCTTT. It is translated as CASSLPGRIYTDAFF. V gene TRBV11-1 combines with J gene TRBJ1-1; D remains ambiguous. Germline V CDR1 and CDR2: SGHAT, FQDESV (reference sequence). CDR3 size: 15 residues.

This clonotype came up once. The chain employs TRBV20-1 and TRBJ1-1, with 9 bases identical to TRBD1. Germline-derived CDR1 and CDR2 are DFQATT and SNEGSKA (reference sequence). The trim removed 1 base at V and 0 bases at J, leaving 3 bases unmatched. The CDR3 is 15 residues long. The CDR3 DNA reads as TGCAGTGCTAGAGTTGGGGACAGGGTGAACACTGAAGCTTTCTTT. It is translated as CSARVGDRVNTEAFF.

The chain recombines TRBV12-3 or TRBV12-4 with TRBJ1-2, with TRBD1 identical over 10 bases. V lost 1 base to trimming and J lost 8 bases; unmatched junction nucleotides: 10. The CDR3 runs to 16 residues. Here the CDR3 DNA reads TGTGCCAGCAGTTTAGGGACAGGGGGAGTATGGGGAGGCTACACCTTC. Residues: CASSLGTGGVWGGYTF.

The V call is TRBV12-3 or TRBV12-4, the J call TRBJ1-1; D call uncertain. The V end was cut by 6 bases, the J end by 1 base, with 9 bases between. The CDR3 runs to 13 residues. CDR3 nucleotide sequence: TGTGCCAGCAGCCCCAAGGCGAACACTGAAGCTTTCTTT. It is translated as CASSPKANTEAFF.

The table lists this clonotype with many counts. This chain joins TRBV7-9 and TRBJ1-2; maybe TRBD1 (5 bases). The germline V and J ends were trimmed by 6 bases and 0 bases, with 11 bases remaining between them. The CDR3 is made up of 14 amino acids. Per germline, CDR1 SEHNR and CDR2 FQNEAQ (reference sequence). This CDR3 is CASRGREANYGYTF. CDR3 nucleotides: TGTGCCAGCAGGGGACGGGAAGCTAACTATGGCTACACCTTC.

The sample holds many counts of this clonotype. Here the CDR3 reads CATRDRGSTEAFF. The CDR3 DNA reads as TGTGCTACCCGGGACAGGGGTTCCACTGAAGCTTTCTTT. The chain is built from TRBV19 and TRBJ1-1; 10 nucleotides match TRBD1. The length of the CDR3 is 13 residues. CDR1 LNHDA and CDR2 SQIVND come from the germline V gene (reference sequence).

This clonotype was seen repeatedly, ten times or more. This sequence joins TRBV30 and TRBJ1-1, with a tentative D call TRBD1 (6 bases). The V gene's germline CDR1 is GTSNPN and CDR2 SVGIG (reference sequence). The ends were cut back, 2 bases at V and 4 bases at J, with 11 bases in the middle. CDR3 length: 13 residues. CDR3 in amino acids: CAWSSTGFTEAFF. CDR3 nucleotide sequence: TGTGCCTGGAGTTCCACAGGGTTCACTGAAGCTTTCTTT.

J is TRBJ2-7 and V is TRBV19; 7 nucleotides line up with TRBD1. Trimming at V came to 8 bases and at J to 2 bases, leaving 12 bases not matched to a gene. The CDR3 contains 15 residues. Looked up from germline, CDR1 is LNHDA and CDR2 is SQIVND (reference sequence). The DNA of the CDR3 is TGTGCCAGTCGCCCCCGGGACAGCTTAGCCTACGAGCAGTACTTC. Its translation is CASRPRDSLAYEQYF.

V gene TRBV28 combines with J gene TRBJ1-5, with D tentatively TRBD1 (6 bases). Trimming shortened V by 5 bases and J by 6 bases, and 17 bases separated the two germline ends. The CDR3 totals 15 residues. Looked up from germline, CDR1 is MDHEN and CDR2 is SYDVKM. CDR3 in amino acids: CASSVSRGLGQPQHF. As DNA, the CDR3 is TGTGCCAGCAGTGTCTCCAGGGGTCTAGGTCAGCCCCAGCATTTT. Based on the CDR3 plus reference TRBV28 and TRBJ1-5, the full variable domain is DVKVTQSSRYLVKRTGEKVFLECVQDMDHENMFWYRQDPGLGLRLIYFSYDVKMKEKGDIPEGYSVSREKKERFSLILESASTNQTSMYLCASSVSRGLGQPQHFGDGTRLSIL.

This clonotype was counted at least ten times. The V call is TRBV4-3, the J call TRBJ1-5; D is unresolved. Trimming removed 0 bases at V and 2 bases at J, with 5 bases between. There are 14 residues in the CDR3. Germline CDR1 LGHNA, CDR2 YSLEER. The CDR3 region has the DNA TGCGCCAGCAGCCAAGATATCGGCAATCAGCCCCAGCATTTT. Protein sequence: CASSQDIGNQPQHF.

This clonotype was detected ten times or more. The chain is built from TRBV28 and TRBJ2-4; weak D call: TRBD2 (5 bases). V was trimmed by 6 bases and J by 2 bases, leaving 17 bases between them. There are 16 residues in the CDR3. Germline-derived CDR1 and CDR2 are MDHEN and SYDVKM. The CDR3 spells CASSADVRETKNIQYF. The CDR3 region has the DNA TGTGCCAGCAGCGCTGACGTGAGGGAGACCAAAAACATTCAGTACTTC. Full variable domain (remainder filled in from reference TRBV28 and TRBJ2-4): DVKVTQSSRYLVKRTGEKVFLECVQDMDHENMFWYRQDPGLGLRLIYFSYDVKMKEKGDIPEGYSVSREKKERFSLILESASTNQTSMYLCASSADVRETKNIQYFGAGTRLSVL.

This clonotype was seen a handful of times. This chain links TRBV11-2 with TRBJ2-5; D is perhaps TRBD1 (6 bases). The CDR3 has 15 residues. Trimming took 1 base from V and 4 from J, leaving 13 bases between them. Germline CDR1 reads SGHAT; CDR2 reads FQNNGV. CDR3 DNA sequence: TGTGCCAGCAGCTTAGCCACAGGGTCCCTAGAGACCCAGTACTTC. This translates into CASSLATGSLETQYF.

The J gene is TRBJ1-1, the V gene TRBV30; 7 bases are a match to TRBD1. The germline gives CDR1 GTSNPN, CDR2 SVGIG (reference sequence). The CDR3 runs 13 residues. The V segment lost 5 bases and the J segment 3 bases; nucleotides outside the gene matches: 6. The CDR3 DNA follows: TGTGCCTGGTCAGACAGGGCGGACACTGAAGCTTTCTTT. This translates into CAWSDRADTEAFF.